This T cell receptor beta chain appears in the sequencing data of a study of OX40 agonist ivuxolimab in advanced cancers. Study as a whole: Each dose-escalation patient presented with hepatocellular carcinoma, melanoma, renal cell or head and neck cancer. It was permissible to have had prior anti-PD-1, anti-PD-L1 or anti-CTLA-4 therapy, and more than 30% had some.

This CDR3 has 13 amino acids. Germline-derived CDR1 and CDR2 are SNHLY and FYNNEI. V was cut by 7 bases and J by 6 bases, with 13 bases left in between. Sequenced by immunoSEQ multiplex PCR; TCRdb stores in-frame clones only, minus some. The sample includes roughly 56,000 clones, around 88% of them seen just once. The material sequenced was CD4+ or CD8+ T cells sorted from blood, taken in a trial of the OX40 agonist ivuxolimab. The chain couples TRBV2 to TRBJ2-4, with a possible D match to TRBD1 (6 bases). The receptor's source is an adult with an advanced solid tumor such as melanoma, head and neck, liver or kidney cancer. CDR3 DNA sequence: TGTGCCAGCAACCCACAGGGTGGAAACATTCAGTACTTC. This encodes CASNPQGGNIQYF.